The 19 T cell receptor beta chains below all came from one sample that was sequenced in a study of cytomegalovirus exposure and HLA in healthy donors. PCR was performed using 60 Vbeta and 13 Jbeta primers. Profiling relied on immunoSEQ multiplex PCR, and the TCRdb table lists in-frame clones only, not all of them. The sample lists 150,000 to 200,000 clones; around 77% were seen once. Sample: PBMCs. All receptors come from a man in his sixties in good health and CMV-seronegative.

The chain is built from TRBV11-3 and TRBJ2-3, with 7 bases lining up with TRBD1. Germline V gene data show CDR1 as SGHNT and CDR2 as YENEEA. The CDR3 spans 16 residues. V shed 1 base and J 8 bases; nucleotides not matched to a gene: 12. As DNA, the CDR3 is TGTGCCAGCAGCTTAGTCGGGGACAGTTTGGTGGCTACGCAGTATTTT. Its protein product is CASSLVGDSLVATQYF.

This clone was detected a few times. The chain joins TRBV27 to TRBJ2-1; TRBD2 matches at 11 bases. Germline V gene sequence: CDR1 MNHEY, CDR2 SMNVEV (reference sequence). This CDR3 is built from 19 residues. With 6 bases clipped from V and 9 bases from J, the junction kept 22 bases outside the gene matches. CDR3 in DNA: TGTGCCAGCAGCCACAGAGGGGGATCTAGCGGGAGGTCTCTAGGTGAGCAGTTCTTC. This gives the protein CASSHRGGSSGRSLGEQFF.

V and J are TRBV6-4 and TRBJ2-3, with 7 positions matching TRBD2. Germline lookup yields CDR1 MRHNA and CDR2 SNTAGT. V shed 5 bases and J 0 bases; nucleotides not matched to a gene: 2. CDR3 size: 14 residues. CDR3 loop: CASSSGTSTDTQYF. As DNA, the CDR3 is TGTGCCAGCAGTAGCGGGACCAGCACAGATACGCAGTATTTT.

The CDR3 reads CSVETGGLGGYTF. The CDR3 DNA sequence: TGCAGCGTTGAAACAGGGGGCCTTGGTGGCTACACCTTC. J is TRBJ1-2 and V is TRBV29-1; 9 bases fit TRBD1. V was clipped by 2 bases and J by 7 bases; unmatched bases: 5. Per the germline V gene, CDR1 is SQVTM and CDR2 is ANQGSEA. The CDR3 extends over 13 amino acids.

This clone was observed a single time. The CDR3 nucleotides are TGCGCCAGCAGCTTGAAACTTGCAGGGGAACCCTACGAGCAGTACTTC. As protein: CASSLKLAGEPYEQYF. This chain joins TRBV5-1 and TRBJ2-7, with D maybe TRBD1 (6 bases). CDR3 length equals 16 residues. Germline V gene sequence: CDR1 SGHRS, CDR2 YFSETQ. V was trimmed by 1 base and J by 2 bases, leaving 16 bases between them.

This clone was counted only a few times. The chain recombines TRBV6-5 with TRBJ1-3; D perhaps matches TRBD1 (5 bases). This CDR3 spans 14 amino acids. V gave up 6 bases and J gave up 0 bases, with 9 bases separating them. From germline, CDR1 is MNHEY and CDR2 SVGAGI. CDR3 residues: CASSRQGSGNTIYF. The CDR3 coding sequence is TGTGCCAGCAGCCGTCAGGGCTCTGGAAACACCATATATTTT.

This clone was observed a few times. V usage is TRBV7-3 and J usage is TRBJ2-7; the D is unclear. The CDR3 has 13 residues. V dropped 3 bases and J dropped 0 bases, with 6 bases sitting between them. The V gene's germline CDR1 is SGHTA and CDR2 FQGTGA. CDR3 residues: CASSFTASYEQYF. The CDR3 DNA is TGTGCCAGCAGCTTTACAGCCTCCTACGAGCAGTACTTC.

V and J are TRBV6-4 and TRBJ2-3; D may be TRBD2 (6 bases). Trimming stripped 4 bases from V and 0 bases from J, with 11 bases between. Per the germline V gene, CDR1 is MRHNA and CDR2 is SNTAGT. CDR3 length: 15 amino acids. The CDR3 here is CASSATSWSTDTQYF. CDR3 coding DNA: TGTGCCAGCAGTGCTACTAGCTGGAGCACAGATACGCAGTATTTT.

This clone was seen only once. The rearrangement joins TRBV9 to TRBJ2-3; TRBD2 matches 8 bases. CDR1 is SGDLS, CDR2 YYNGEE, per germline. V was pared by 0 bases and J by 3 bases, with 6 bases of the junction left unmatched. The CDR3 is made up of 16 amino acids. As DNA, the CDR3 is TGTGCCAGCAGCGTAGTGGGGACTAGTATGACAGATACGCAGTATTTT. This codes for CASSVVGTSMTDTQYF.

The chain recombines TRBV5-6 with TRBJ2-1; no definite D call. The CDR3 sequence is 15 residues long. Trimming removed 0 bases at V and 0 bases at J, with 7 bases between. Germline values: CDR1 SGHDT, CDR2 YYEEEE. For the CDR3, the DNA is TGTGCCAGCAGCTTGGGATTGAGCTCCTACAATGAGCAGTTCTTC. Its protein product is CASSLGLSSYNEQFF. The whole variable domain, filled in from reference TRBV5-6 and TRBJ2-1, reads DAGVTQSPTHLIKTRGQQVTLRCSPKSGHDTVSWYQQALGQGPQFIFQYYEEEERQRGNFPDRFSGHQFPNYSSELNVNALLLGDSALYLCASSLGLSSYNEQFFGPGTRLTVL.

The CDR3 region has the DNA TGTGCCAGTAGTATCACCGGGACAGTAGATGAAAAACTGTTTTTT. Its protein product is CASSITGTVDEKLFF. The chain recombines TRBV19 with TRBJ1-4; TRBD1 agrees at 7 bases. The CDR3 loop spans 15 amino acids. With V trimmed by 3 bases and J by 6 bases, 7 bases remained unmatched. The germline gives CDR1 LNHDA, CDR2 SQIVND (reference sequence).

CDR3 sequence reads: CSVPRGYRGYGYTF. CDR3 in DNA: TGCAGCGTCCCCAGGGGGTATAGGGGCTATGGCTACACCTTC. V usage is TRBV29-1 and J usage is TRBJ1-2; 7 nucleotides agree with TRBD1. J gave up 4 bases and V 6 bases, and 11 bases lay outside the gene matches. CDR1 and CDR2 (germline): SQVTM, ANQGSEA. CDR3 length equals 14 residues.

The table lists this clone with a few counts. This sequence joins TRBV5-4 and TRBJ2-1; 8 nucleotides align to TRBD1. The germline CDR1 and CDR2 sequences are SGHNT and YYREEE (reference sequence). V shed 3 bases, J shed 9 bases, and the junction held 11 bases outside the gene matches. The CDR3 spans 15 residues. Written as DNA, the CDR3 is TGTGCCAGCAGCTCTGGGACAGGCGTTACTACTGAGCAGTTCTTC. Its protein product is CASSSGTGVTTEQFF.

This clone was detected a few times. The V and J genes are TRBV2 and TRBJ2-2; TRBD1 aligns across 9 bases. CDR3 length: 15 residues. Germline CDR1 SNHLY, CDR2 FYNNEI. V gave up 7 bases and J gave up 3 bases; unmatched junction bases: 6. The CDR3 DNA reads TGTGCCAGCACAGGGACAGGGACTGACACCGGGGAGCTGTTTTTT. Translation gives CASTGTGTDTGELFF.

The gene calls are TRBV27 and TRBJ1-4; 7 bases line up with TRBD1. Germline assignment: CDR1 MNHEY and CDR2 SMNVEV (reference sequence). This CDR3 spans 13 amino acids. V lost 4 bases, J lost 5 bases, and 1 base stayed unmatched. CDR3 loop: CASSYRGNEKLFF. In DNA form, the CDR3 reads TGTGCCAGCAGTTACAGGGGAAATGAAAAACTGTTTTTT. The whole variable domain, filled in from reference TRBV27 and TRBJ1-4, reads EAQVTQNPRYLITVTGKKLTVTCSQNMNHEYMSWYRQDPGLGLRQIYYSMNVEVTDKGDVPEGYKVSRKEKRNFPLILESPSPNQTSLYFCASSYRGNEKLFFGSGTQLSVL.

V is TRBV6-5 and J is TRBJ2-3, with TRBD2 matching over 8 bases. In germline, CDR1 is MNHEY, CDR2 SVGAGI. The CDR3 runs 14 residues. Trimming at V came to 8 bases and at J to 4 bases, leaving 8 bases not matched to a gene. The CDR3 DNA sequence: TGTGCCAGCCGTCCAGCGGGAGTGCCAGATACGCAGTATTTT. This translates into CASRPAGVPDTQYF.

The CDR3, as DNA: TGTGCCAGCAGCTTAGATCACGGCTACGAGCAGTACTTC. Its protein is CASSLDHGYEQYF. V and J are TRBV7-9 and TRBJ2-7; D is uncertain. The germline V gene encodes CDR1 SEHNR and CDR2 FQNEAQ (reference sequence). CDR3 size: 13 residues. V was cut by 1 base and J by 3 bases, with 7 bases left in between. Based on the CDR3 plus reference TRBV7-9 and TRBJ2-7, the full variable domain is DTGVSQNPRHKITKRGQNVTFRCDPISEHNRLYWYRQTLGQGPEFLTYFQNEAQLEKSRLLSDRFSAERPKGSFSTLEIQRTEQGDSAMYLCASSLDHGYEQYFGPGTRLTVT.

The J gene is TRBJ1-1, the V gene TRBV7-2, with 7 bases matching TRBD1. Trimming removed 4 bases from V and 0 bases from J; junction bases left unmatched: 5. Germline CDR1 SGHTA, CDR2 FQGNSA. The CDR3 covers 15 residues. The CDR3 nucleotides read TGTGCCAGCAGCTCTTCGACAGGGCTGAACACTGAAGCTTTCTTT. It yields the protein CASSSSTGLNTEAFF.

The chain joins TRBV10-2 to TRBJ1-5, with 7 nucleotides matching TRBD1. CDR1 is WSHSY, CDR2 SAAADI, per germline. The trim removed 0 bases at V and 5 bases at J, leaving 4 bases unmatched. CDR3 size: 15 residues. The CDR3 DNA sequence: TGCGCCAGCAGTGAGTCCGACAGGGTTGATCAGCCCCAGCATTTT. Residues: CASSESDRVDQPQHF.